This T cell receptor beta chain was retrieved from a study of Ad26.COV2.S vaccination and SARS-CoV-2 variants. Study at large: Ad26.COV2.S arm of COV1001 included the donor. Donor got 5x10^10 or 1x10^11 viral particles of Ad26.COV2.S. Study observations and caveats: Non-spike TCR breadth showed similarity between vaccine and placebo recipients.

As for this clone: Its cognate antigen is unknown.

The treatment: roughly 18 received Ad26.COV2.S at low or high dose, single or two shots; 5 received placebo; per-sample allocation not given. Collection of the samples took place on day 63 after the first injection of vaccine or placebo. It was an adult aged 18-55 years in Boston who was the donor. Unmatched junction bases numbered 5, after V lost 4 bases and J lost 3 bases. CDR1 is SGHTA and CDR2 is FQGNSA in the germline V gene. The CDR3 runs 15 residues. The protocol was immunoSEQ multiplex PCR, while the TCRdb copy is restricted to in-frame clones and leaves out a portion. The sample records a few hundred thousand clones, around 90% being singletons.

This sequence originates from a person between 18 and 65 years old who received the Ad26.COV2.S COVID-19 vaccine or a placebo. The rearrangement uses TRBV7-2 and TRBJ2-7, with TRBD2 identical over 11 bases. The specimen was peripheral blood, collected in a trial of Ad26.COV2.S vaccine versus placebo. CDR3 sequence (DNA): TGTGCCAGCAGCTCAACTAGCGGGAGACACTACGAGCAGTACTTC. This gives the protein CASSSTSGRHYEQYF.